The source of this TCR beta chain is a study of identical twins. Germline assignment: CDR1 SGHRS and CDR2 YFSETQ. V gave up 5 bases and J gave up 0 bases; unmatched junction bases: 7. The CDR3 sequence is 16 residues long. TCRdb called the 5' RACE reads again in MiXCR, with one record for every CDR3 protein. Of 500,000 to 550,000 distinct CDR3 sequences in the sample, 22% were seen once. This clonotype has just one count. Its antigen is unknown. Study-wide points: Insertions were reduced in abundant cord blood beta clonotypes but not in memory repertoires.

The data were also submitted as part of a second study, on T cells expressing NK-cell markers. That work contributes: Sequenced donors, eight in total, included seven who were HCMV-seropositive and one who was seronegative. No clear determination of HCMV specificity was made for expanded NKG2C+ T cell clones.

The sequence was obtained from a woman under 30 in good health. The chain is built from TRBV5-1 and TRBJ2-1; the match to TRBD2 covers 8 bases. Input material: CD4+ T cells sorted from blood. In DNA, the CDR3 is TGCGCCAGCAGGCTTATAGCGGGGAGCTCCTACAATGAGCAGTTCTTC. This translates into CASRLIAGSSYNEQFF.